The T cell receptor (beta chain) under discussion was sequenced for a study of a mutant IDH1 vaccine in newly diagnosed glioma. Across the whole study: Administration of eight vaccinations to patients took place in weeks 1, 3, 5, 7, 11, 15, 19, 23. Those enrolled had earlier been treated with radiotherapy, temozolomide, or both, mostly both. Either 4-6 weeks after radiotherapy alone or alongside temozolomide, vaccination was begun.

Measured with immunoSEQ multiplex PCR; TCRdb has only the in-frame clones, and not every one. The repertoire consists of about 25,000 clones, with around 70% occurring once and the leading ten covering 8% to 13%. A word on this clone: What it binds is not known.

Trimming removed 6 bases at V and 7 bases at J, with 16 bases between. The CDR3 spans 14 residues. Germline V gene sequence: CDR1 SGHTA, CDR2 FQGNSA. Time point reported: week 11, during vaccination. What each vaccine dose contained was 300 ug of mutant IDH1 20-mer peptide, accompanied by topical imiquimod. New WHO grade 3 or 4 astrocytomas that were IDH1-mutant and ATRX-lost occurred in the donors. This receptor was taken from a man between 18 and 35 years old with glioma. Some clones in this sample may be carry-over from other donors' samples. Sample: peripheral blood mononuclear cells (PBMCs), taken from a glioma patient whose treatment included an IDH1 peptide vaccine. V usage is TRBV7-2 and J usage is TRBJ1-5; maybe TRBD1 (5 bases). DNA for the CDR3: TGTGCCAGCAGTAAAGGGACTTCGACCCAGCCCCAGCATTTT. It specifies CASSKGTSTQPQHF.